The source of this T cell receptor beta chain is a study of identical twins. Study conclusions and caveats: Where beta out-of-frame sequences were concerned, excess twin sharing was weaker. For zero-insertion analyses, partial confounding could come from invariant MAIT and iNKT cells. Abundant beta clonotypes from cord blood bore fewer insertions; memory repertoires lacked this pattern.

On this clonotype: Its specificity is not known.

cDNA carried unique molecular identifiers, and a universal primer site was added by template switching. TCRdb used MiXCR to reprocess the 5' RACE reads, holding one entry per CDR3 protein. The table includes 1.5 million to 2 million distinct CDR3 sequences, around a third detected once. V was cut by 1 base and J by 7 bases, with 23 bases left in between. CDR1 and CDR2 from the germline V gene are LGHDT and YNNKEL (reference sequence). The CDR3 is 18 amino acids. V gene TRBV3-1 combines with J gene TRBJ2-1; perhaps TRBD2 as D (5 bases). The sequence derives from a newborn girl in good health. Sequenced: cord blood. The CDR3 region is CASSQALRDMGSGNEQFF. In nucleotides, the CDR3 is TGTGCCAGCAGCCAAGCTCTTCGAGATATGGGGTCGGGGAATGAGCAGTTCTTC.